These 19 T cell receptor beta chains were all obtained from the same sample, sequenced in a study of Ad26.COV2.S vaccination and SARS-CoV-2 variants. Repertoires were generated with immunoSEQ multiplex PCR, while TCRdb's copy carries only in-frame clones and drops some. Of about 280,000 clones in the sample, more than 75% were seen once. Treatment defined: around 19 received Ad26.COV2.S at low or high dose, single or two shots; 5 received placebo; per-sample allocation not given. Collection of samples fell on day 63 after the first vaccine or placebo injection. The source was peripheral blood, collected in a trial of Ad26.COV2.S vaccine versus placebo. The receptor set was obtained from a person between 18 and 65 years old who received the Ad26.COV2.S COVID-19 vaccine or a placebo.

The chain employs TRBV7-9 and TRBJ2-5; 10 bases match TRBD2. CDR1 is SEHNR, CDR2 FQNEAQ, per germline (reference sequence). The CDR3 is 15 residues long. Unmatched junction bases numbered 3, after V lost 1 base and J lost 4 bases. CDR3 sequence (DNA): TGTGCCAGCAGCTTAGAAAGGACTAGCGGAGAGACCCAGTACTTC. Translated: CASSLERTSGETQYF.

The rearrangement links TRBV10-3 to TRBJ2-5, with TRBD1 as a possible D gene (5 bases). Trimming took off 10 bases at V and 2 bases at J, with 20 bases between the two ends. The CDR3 contains 15 residues. Per germline, CDR1 ENHRY and CDR2 SYGVKD. The CDR3 region has the DNA TGTGCCAGCCAAGACAGACGAGCCCAACAAGAGACCCAGTACTTC. This translates into CASQDRRAQQETQYF.

The chain employs TRBV5-1 and TRBJ2-1; 11 nucleotides match TRBD2. V lost 7 bases and J lost 2; bases outside the gene matches: 8. Germline V gives CDR1 SGHRS, CDR2 YFSETQ. The CDR3 is 16 amino acids. As DNA, the CDR3 is TGCGCCAGCTCTCGGCTAGCGGGGGGTACCTACAATGAGCAGTTCTTC. Amino acids: CASSRLAGGTYNEQFF. Variable domain in full (rest from reference TRBV5-1 and TRBJ2-1): KAGVTQTPRYLIKTRGQQVTLSCSPISGHRSVSWYQQTPGQGLQFLFEYFSETQRNKGNFPGRFSGRQFSNSRSEMNVSTLELGDSALYLCASSRLAGGTYNEQFFGPGTRLTVL.

The chain is built from TRBV7-3 and TRBJ1-1; D may be TRBD1 (5 bases). The germline V gene encodes CDR1 SGHTA and CDR2 FQGTGA. The CDR3 runs 14 residues. V lost 5 bases and J 8 bases, leaving 18 bases between the germline ends. The CDR3 protein is CASSISARAQEAFF. CDR3 sequence (DNA): TGTGCCAGCAGCATTTCGGCCAGGGCCCAAGAAGCTTTCTTT.

The chain has TRBV3-1 (or the pseudogene TRBV3-2) and TRBJ1-1; D gene unclear. This CDR3 contains 12 residues. V lost 1 base, J lost 9 bases, and 9 bases lay in between. Germline V gene sequence: CDR1 LGHDT, CDR2 YNNKEL (reference sequence). CDR3 in amino acids: CASSQVGGKAFF. DNA for the CDR3: TGTGCCAGCAGCCAAGTCGGTGGTAAAGCTTTCTTT.

The CDR3 DNA reads TGCAGCGTTGGTGGGACAGGGTATGATGGCTACACCTTC. Translating gives CSVGGTGYDGYTF. The chain couples TRBV29-1 to TRBJ1-2; 9 bases agree with TRBD1. Germline loops: CDR1 SQVTM, CDR2 ANQGSEA. The CDR3 consists of 13 residues. V was clipped by 4 bases and J by 6 bases; unmatched bases: 6.

For this clone: In the same sample, other DNA sequences code for this CDR3. The chain is built from TRBV7-2 and TRBJ2-7; no firm D call. V shed 1 base and J shed 0 bases, with 4 bases lying between them. Germline CDR1 is SGHTA and CDR2 is FQGNSA. The CDR3 is 13 amino acids. The CDR3 bases are TGTGCCAGCAGCTTAGGCGACTCCTACGAGCAGTACTTC. Its translation: CASSLGDSYEQYF.

The chain combines TRBV6-5 with TRBJ2-3; 7 nucleotides line up with TRBD1. CDR1 and CDR2 from the germline V gene are MNHEY and SVGAGI. This CDR3 region has 15 residues. The V gene end was trimmed by 0 bases and the J gene end by 6 bases; junction bases not matched to a gene: 6. Here the CDR3 reads CASSYSFLRGDTQYF. The DNA for the CDR3 is TGTGCCAGCAGTTACTCTTTCCTCAGGGGGGATACGCAGTATTTT.

This sequence joins TRBV3-1 (or the pseudogene TRBV3-2) and TRBJ2-7, with 8 positions matching TRBD2. V gave up 1 base and J gave up 4 bases; unmatched junction bases: 6. This CDR3 region has 15 residues. Germline CDR1 LGHDT, CDR2 YNNKEL (reference sequence). This CDR3 reads CASSQAGPSGYEQYF. Here the CDR3 DNA reads TGTGCCAGCAGCCAAGCCGGCCCTAGCGGGTACGAGCAGTACTTC.

The rearrangement links TRBV5-1 to TRBJ2-5, with 7 bases identical to TRBD1. CDR1 is SGHRS, CDR2 YFSETQ, per germline. The ends lost 4 bases at V and 0 bases at J; junction bases unmatched: 3. CDR3 length: 14 residues. This chain's CDR3 is CASSARGNQETQYF. The CDR3 coding sequence is TGCGCCAGCAGCGCCAGGGGGAACCAAGAGACCCAGTACTTC.

This chain links TRBV6-4 with TRBJ2-1; D is perhaps TRBD2 (5 bases). The germline V and J ends were trimmed by 0 bases and 4 bases, with 22 bases remaining between them. The CDR3 spans 19 residues. CDR1 MRHNA and CDR2 SNTAGT come from the germline V gene. The CDR3 region is CASSDSLAQDPWGYNEQFF. CDR3 nucleotides: TGTGCCAGCAGTGACTCCTTAGCGCAGGATCCCTGGGGATACAATGAGCAGTTCTTC.

This clone turned up a few times. This rearrangement joins TRBV5-1 to TRBJ1-2; TRBD1 might be the D (5 bases). Trimming pared 3 bases from V and 3 bases from J, leaving 6 bases between. CDR1 is SGHRS and CDR2 is YFSETQ in the germline V gene. The CDR3 is made up of 12 amino acids. CDR3 protein: CASSSGDYGYTF. The CDR3 DNA reads TGCGCCAGCAGCTCGGGGGACTATGGCTACACCTTC.

The genes are TRBV6-5 and TRBJ1-5, with 7 bases aligning to TRBD1. Per the germline V gene, CDR1 is MNHEY and CDR2 is SVGAGI. This CDR3 is 14 amino acids long. J was trimmed by 10 bases and V by 6 bases; bases with no gene match: 12. CDR3 loop: CASSPGTARNPQHF. DNA of the CDR3: TGTGCCAGCAGCCCCGGGACAGCCCGTAATCCCCAGCATTTT.

V and J are TRBV7-2 and TRBJ2-5, with 11 bases fitting TRBD2. Losses at the gene ends were 4 bases for V and 7 bases for J; bases not matched to a gene: 5. CDR1 is SGHTA, CDR2 FQGNSA, per germline. The CDR3 consists of 14 residues. The CDR3 DNA follows: TGTGCCAGCAGCTCCCTAGCGGGGGGAGTGACCCAGTACTTC. It codes for CASSSLAGGVTQYF.

This clone was observed a single time. The CDR3 region is CASSRNRDSVEQYF. The CDR3 nucleotides are TGTGCCAGCAGTCGTAACCGGGACAGTGTCGAGCAGTACTTC. The chain links TRBV27 to TRBJ2-7; 7 bases are shared with TRBD1. This CDR3 comprises 14 residues. The V gene end was trimmed by 5 bases and the J gene end by 6 bases; junction bases not matched to a gene: 10. Germline CDR1 reads MNHEY; CDR2 reads SMNVEV (reference sequence).

The J gene is TRBJ2-5, the V gene TRBV7-2, with D maybe TRBD1 (5 bases). CDR1 and CDR2 (germline): SGHTA, FQGNSA. Trimming left V 5 bases short and J 3 bases short, with 16 bases between. There are 15 residues in the CDR3. The DNA of the CDR3 is TGTGCCAGCAGCCAGCGACAGAGTGCTAAAGAGACCCAGTACTTC. Its protein product is CASSQRQSAKETQYF.

The chain recombines TRBV4-3 with TRBJ1-2; D unresolved. This CDR3 has 16 amino acids. The V gene's germline CDR1 is LGHNA and CDR2 YSLEER. Trimming left V 0 bases short and J 4 bases short, with 15 bases between. The CDR3 nucleotides are TGCGCCAGCAGCCAAGATCTTGCGGGTCAGAGCTATGGCTACACCTTC. Translating gives CASSQDLAGQSYGYTF.

CDR3 nucleotide sequence: TGTGCCATCATGGCCAGGGGAACAGATACGCAGTATTTT. It codes for CAIMARGTDTQYF. The V and J genes are TRBV10-3 and TRBJ2-3, with D possibly matching TRBD1 (6 bases). Looked up from germline, CDR1 is ENHRY and CDR2 is SYGVKD. The length of the CDR3 is 13 residues. V lost 7 bases and J lost 3, with 11 bases in between.

This clone was observed once. The chain is built from TRBV7-2 and TRBJ1-1, with D perhaps matching TRBD1 (6 bases). This CDR3 spans 14 amino acids. Germline loops: CDR1 SGHTA, CDR2 FQGNSA. The V and J ends lost 2 bases and 4 bases respectively, with 11 bases between them. The CDR3 loop is CASSLQGRITEAFF. The CDR3 nucleotides are TGTGCCAGCAGCTTACAGGGGAGGATCACTGAAGCTTTCTTT.